The rows below give T cell receptor beta chains drawn from one sample of a study of blood T cell repertoires in COVID-19. The assay was immunoSEQ multiplex PCR, and TCRdb's table has in-frame clones only and misses some. The sample includes around 300,000 clones, over 85% of them seen just once. The sequenced sample was PBMCs or T cells enriched from blood (not recorded which). These receptors originate from a woman aged 25-40 years who had recovered from COVID-19. CDR3s include the opening cysteine and the closing phenylalanine or tryptophan. Fields, in order: V gene, CDR3 length, D gene, clone size, J gene, CDR3 protein, CDR3 DNA. The D gene is left open where the match is weak. Part of the rows lack a size; the others show once, few, many or a class for expanded clones.

V: TRBV19
length: 14
D: TRBD2
size: .
J: TRBJ2-1
CDR3: CASTLERGYNEQFF
DNA: TGTGCCAGTACCCTAGAGCGGGGGTACAATGAGCAGTTCTTC

V: TRBV19
length: 15
D: TRBD2
size: few
J: TRBJ2-7
CDR3: CASRPRTSGSYEQYF
DNA: TGTGCCAGTAGACCCCGGACTAGCGGGAGCTACGAGCAGTACTTC

V: TRBV15
length: 16
D: TRBD2
size: .
J: TRBJ2-7
CDR3: CATSRALAGESHEQYF
DNA: TGTGCCACCAGCAGAGCCTTAGCGGGAGAGTCTCACGAGCAGTACTTC

V: TRBV15
length: 16
D: TRBD1
size: .
J: TRBJ1-1
CDR3: CATSRDLTGVVTEAFF
DNA: TGTGCCACCAGCAGAGATCTGACAGGGGTTGTCACTGAAGCTTTCTTT

V: TRBV19
length: 12
D: .
size: .
J: TRBJ1-5
CDR3: CASSILFQPQHF
DNA: TGTGCCAGTAGTATATTATTCCAGCCCCAGCATTTT

V: TRBV4-1
length: 19
D: .
size: .
J: TRBJ1-4
CDR3: CASSQDTQVLFETNEKLFF
DNA: TGCGCCAGCAGCCAAGATACGCAGGTTCTATTTGAAACTAATGAAAAACTGTTTTTT

V: TRBV19
length: 15
D: .
size: .
J: TRBJ1-1
CDR3: CASSPQGMGNTEAFF
DNA: TGTGCCAGTAGTCCCCAGGGGATGGGGAACACTGAAGCTTTCTTT

V: TRBV5-4
length: 15
D: .
size: .
J: TRBJ1-1
CDR3: CASSLEPGRGTEAFF
DNA: TGTGCCAGCAGCTTGGAACCGGGTAGGGGCACTGAAGCTTTCTTT

V: TRBV11-2
length: 13
D: .
size: .
J: TRBJ2-5
CDR3: CASSLDAKETQYF
DNA: TGTGCCAGCAGCTTAGACGCTAAAGAGACCCAGTACTTC

V: TRBV30
length: 12
D: .
size: .
J: TRBJ2-1
CDR3: CAWSERGSEQFF
DNA: TGTGCCTGGAGCGAACGGGGGAGTGAGCAGTTCTTC

V: TRBV5-1
length: 17
D: .
size: once
J: TRBJ2-3
CDR3: CASSKEGRVPGTDTQYF
DNA: TGCGCCAGCAGTAAAGAGGGCCGTGTTCCGGGCACAGATACGCAGTATTTT

V: TRBV27
length: 18
D: .
size: .
J: TRBJ1-4
CDR3: CASSPTRAGSLTNEKLFF
DNA: TGTGCCAGCAGTCCTACCCGGGCAGGGTCCTTAACTAATGAAAAACTGTTTTTT

V: TRBV5-4
length: 12
D: .
size: .
J: TRBJ2-7
CDR3: CASSFLSLEQYF
DNA: TGTGCCAGCAGCTTCCTGAGTCTCGAGCAGTACTTC

V: TRBV7-9
length: 14
D: .
size: .
J: TRBJ1-2
CDR3: CASSRPGQLYGYTF
DNA: TGTGCCAGCAGCCGACCCGGACAACTATATGGCTACACCTTC

V: TRBV5-1
length: 15
D: .
size: few
J: TRBJ2-2
CDR3: CASSLSPESSGELFF
DNA: TGCGCCAGCAGCTTGTCGCCAGAATCCTCCGGGGAGCTGTTTTTT

V: TRBV6-2/TRBV6-3
length: 16
D: .
size: .
J: TRBJ2-5
CDR3: CASSRLPQGYQETQYF
DNA: TGTGCCAGCAGTCGACTACCCCAAGGGTACCAAGAGACCCAGTACTTC

V: TRBV9
length: 18
D: TRBD2
size: .
J: TRBJ2-3
CDR3: CASSSLGLAGSSTDTQYF
DNA: TGTGCCAGCAGCTCGCTGGGACTAGCGGGAAGTAGCACAGATACGCAGTATTTT

V: TRBV5-1
length: 16
D: TRBD1
size: .
J: TRBJ1-4
CDR3: CASSRGQANQDEKLFF
DNA: TGCGCCAGCAGCCGTGGACAGGCGAATCAGGATGAAAAACTGTTTTTT

V: TRBV6-5
length: 15
D: .
size: .
J: TRBJ2-1
CDR3: CASSSARGPYNEQFF
DNA: TGTGCCAGCAGTTCCGCTAGAGGTCCCTACAATGAGCAGTTCTTC

V: TRBV20-1
length: 14
D: TRBD2
size: .
J: TRBJ2-1
CDR3: CSASWTSGHNEQFF
DNA: TGCAGTGCTAGTTGGACTAGCGGCCACAATGAGCAGTTCTTC

V: TRBV2
length: 13
D: .
size: .
J: TRBJ1-5
CDR3: CASIADFEEPQHF
DNA: TGTGCCAGCATTGCGGACTTCGAAGAGCCCCAGCATTTT

V: TRBV11-2
length: 16
D: TRBD2
size: .
J: TRBJ2-2
CDR3: CASRELAGGITGELFF
DNA: TGTGCCAGCAGGGAACTAGCGGGAGGGATCACCGGGGAGCTGTTTTTT

V: TRBV10-3
length: 15
D: TRBD1
size: .
J: TRBJ1-1
CDR3: CAIMRGQGGNTEAFF
DNA: TGTGCCATCATGAGAGGACAGGGCGGGAACACTGAAGCTTTCTTT

V: TRBV4-2
length: 11
D: .
size: .
J: TRBJ1-1
CDR3: CASSSGTEAFF
DNA: TGTGCCAGCAGCTCAGGGACTGAAGCTTTCTTT

V: TRBV5-1
length: 16
D: TRBD2
size: .
J: TRBJ2-7
CDR3: CASSLGIGTRIYEQYF
DNA: TGCGCCAGCAGCCTGGGAATAGGGACTAGAATCTACGAGCAGTACTTC

V: TRBV29-1
length: 13
D: TRBD1
size: .
J: TRBJ1-1
CDR3: CSADRVVNTEAFF
DNA: TGCAGCGCAGACAGGGTTGTGAACACTGAAGCTTTCTTT

V: TRBV28
length: 16
D: .
size: once
J: TRBJ2-1
CDR3: CASSLLRGAGFNEQFF
DNA: TGTGCCAGCAGTTTATTACGGGGAGCTGGGTTCAATGAGCAGTTCTTC

V: TRBV30
length: 16
D: TRBD1
size: .
J: TRBJ2-5
CDR3: CAWSTGTGGVEETQYF
DNA: TGTGCCTGGAGTACCGGGACAGGGGGTGTCGAAGAGACCCAGTACTTC

V: TRBV7-6
length: 17
D: TRBD1
size: .
J: TRBJ2-3
CDR3: CASSPGRDRAPILTQYF
DNA: TGTGCCAGCAGCCCTGGCCGGGACAGGGCTCCAATTCTTACGCAGTATTTT

V: TRBV12-3/TRBV12-4
length: 13
D: TRBD2
size: .
J: TRBJ2-5
CDR3: CASSLERDTGGYF
DNA: TGTGCCAGCAGTTTAGAGCGGGATACGGGAGGGTACTTC

V: TRBV18
length: 13
D: .
size: .
J: TRBJ1-1
CDR3: CASAGQSNTEAFF
DNA: TGTGCCAGCGCCGGACAGAGTAACACTGAAGCTTTCTTT

V: TRBV29-1
length: 12
D: .
size: .
J: TRBJ2-3
CDR3: CSVDEGADTQYF
DNA: TGCAGCGTTGACGAAGGGGCCGATACGCAGTATTTT

V: TRBV21-1
length: 19
D: .
size: .
J: TRBJ2-2
CDR3: CASSKAGFYRGQITGELFF
DNA: TGTGCCAGCAGCAAAGCGGGTTTTTATAGGGGTCAAATCACCGGGGAGCTGTTTTTT

V: TRBV10-3
length: 15
D: TRBD1
size: few
J: TRBJ1-1
CDR3: CAIGTGVMRNTEAFF
DNA: TGTGCCATCGGGACAGGGGTTATGAGAAACACTGAAGCTTTCTTT

V: TRBV30
length: 15
D: .
size: .
J: TRBJ2-3
CDR3: CAWSRRGGLRDTQYF
DNA: TGTGCCTGGAGTCGCAGGGGCGGTCTTAGAGATACGCAGTATTTT

V: TRBV7-2
length: 15
D: TRBD1
size: once
J: TRBJ2-7
CDR3: CASTPGTGVSYEQYF
DNA: TGTGCCAGCACCCCTGGGACAGGAGTGTCCTACGAGCAGTACTTC

V: TRBV27
length: 14
D: .
size: .
J: TRBJ2-1
CDR3: CASSLVPANYEQFF
DNA: TGTGCCAGCAGTTTAGTTCCCGCGAACTATGAGCAGTTCTTC

V: TRBV6-5
length: 15
D: .
size: .
J: TRBJ2-3
CDR3: CASSSYRVGTDTQYF
DNA: TGTGCCAGCAGTTCCTACAGGGTTGGCACAGATACGCAGTATTTT

V: TRBV4-3
length: 17
D: .
size: .
J: TRBJ1-1
CDR3: CANSHHSPKGANTEAFF
DNA: TGCGCCAACAGCCACCACAGCCCCAAAGGGGCTAACACTGAAGCTTTCTTT

V: TRBV30
length: 13
D: TRBD2
size: .
J: TRBJ2-7
CDR3: CAWSVRGGWEQYF
DNA: TGTGCCTGGAGTGTACGGGGGGGCTGGGAGCAGTACTTC

V: TRBV9
length: 13
D: TRBD1
size: once
J: TRBJ1-1
CDR3: CASSVGQGTEAFF
DNA: TGTGCCAGCAGCGTAGGACAGGGCACTGAAGCTTTCTTT

V: TRBV5-6
length: 14
D: .
size: .
J: TRBJ1-1
CDR3: CASSLGQDTRRAFF
DNA: TGTGCCAGCAGCTTGGGACAGGATACTAGGAGAGCTTTCTTT

V: TRBV10-2
length: 16
D: TRBD2
size: .
J: TRBJ2-3
CDR3: CASTPTGGVGTDTQYF
DNA: TGCGCCAGCACCCCTACGGGGGGAGTGGGGACAGATACGCAGTATTTT

V: TRBV5-1
length: 14
D: .
size: once
J: TRBJ1-4
CDR3: CASSLAATNEKLFF
DNA: TGCGCCAGCAGCTTAGCTGCAACTAATGAAAAACTGTTTTTT

V: TRBV5-1
length: 14
D: .
size: few
J: TRBJ1-6
CDR3: CASSSGTPNSPLHF
DNA: TGCGCCAGCAGCTCCGGGACTCCAAATTCACCCCTCCACTTT

V: TRBV14
length: 13
D: .
size: .
J: TRBJ2-1
CDR3: CASSQDFYNEQFF
DNA: TGTGCCAGCAGCCAAGACTTCTACAATGAGCAGTTCTTC

V: TRBV5-1
length: 16
D: .
size: .
J: TRBJ2-1
CDR3: CASSLWNRAASNEQFF
DNA: TGCGCCAGCAGCTTGTGGAACAGGGCAGCGTCCAATGAGCAGTTCTTC

V: TRBV30
length: 14
D: .
size: .
J: TRBJ2-3
CDR3: CACPRGSSTDTQYF
DNA: TGTGCCTGCCCCCGGGGTTCTAGCACAGATACGCAGTATTTT